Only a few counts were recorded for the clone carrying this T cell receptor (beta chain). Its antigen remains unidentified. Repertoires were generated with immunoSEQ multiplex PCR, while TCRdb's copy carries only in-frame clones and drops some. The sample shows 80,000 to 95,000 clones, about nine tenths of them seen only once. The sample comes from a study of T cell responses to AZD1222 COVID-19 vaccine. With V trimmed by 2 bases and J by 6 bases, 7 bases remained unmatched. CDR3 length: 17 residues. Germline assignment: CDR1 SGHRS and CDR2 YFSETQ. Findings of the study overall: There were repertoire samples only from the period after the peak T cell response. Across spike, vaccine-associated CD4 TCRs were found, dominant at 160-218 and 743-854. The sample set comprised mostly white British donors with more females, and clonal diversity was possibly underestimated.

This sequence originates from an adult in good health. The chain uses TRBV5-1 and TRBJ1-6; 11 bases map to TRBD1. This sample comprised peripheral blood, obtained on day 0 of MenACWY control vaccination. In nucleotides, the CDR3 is TGCGCCAGCAGCTTTGGGACAGGGGGTTCGATTAATTCACCCCTCCACTTT. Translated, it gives CASSFGTGGSINSPLHF.